This T cell receptor (beta chain) was identified in a study of prognosis after radiotherapy for stage I lung cancer. Study background: Over 11 patients presented with newly diagnosed primary stage I lung tumors, and 4 to 6 carried oligometastatic NSCLC following surgical resection of the primary tumor.

Points from the study as a whole: Reportedly, TRBV and TRBJ gene usage varied with metastasis presence. It was in patients who developed distant metastases that Shannon entropy after stereotactic body radiation therapy was lower.

TCR beta CDR3 was amplified from genomic DNA by two-round multiplex PCR. Initially, in first-round PCR, primers specific to each TRBV and TRBJ gene were used. A single record per CDR3 protein comes from TCRdb applying MiXCR to the multiplex PCR reads. The sample records 15,000 to 20,000 distinct CDR3 sequences, 50% being singletons. There are many counts of this clonotype. Its antigen is not known. Germline V gene sequence: CDR1 LNHDA, CDR2 SQIVND (reference sequence). V shed 5 bases and J 0 bases; nucleotides not matched to a gene: 4. This CDR3 has 15 residues. The clonotype originates from a donor aged 50 or older with non-small cell lung cancer. Sequenced material: PBMCs, taken before or after stereotactic body radiation therapy (not recorded which). The rearrangement joins TRBV19 to TRBJ2-1; 7 bases align to TRBD1. CDR3 DNA sequence: TGTGCCAGTAGTCTGACAGGGAGCTCCTACAATGAGCAGTTCTTC. Amino acid sequence: CASSLTGSSYNEQFF.